This T cell receptor beta chain was profiled in a study of blood T cells in healthy people across ages. The use of a sample-barcoded 5' primer and a J-beta primer mix characterized a second PCR of about 7 to 12 cycles. In TCRdb, the 5' RACE reads were re-called with MiXCR into one record per CDR3 protein. The table includes roughly 550,000 distinct CDR3 sequences, more than 20% detected once. The CDR3 covers 14 residues. CDR1 is MGHRA and CDR2 is YSYEKL in the germline V gene. This clonotype was counted between two and nine times. This may arise from a read error, as a much more abundant clone is one base away. This sample also belongs to another study, concerning T cells of mothers and their children. That paper adds: Reads obtained per mother exceeded 8.5 million TCR beta CDR3 reads, with roughly 3 million obtained per child.

The TCR originated in a boy younger than 18 in good health. The gene calls are TRBV4-1 and TRBJ2-1; a weak D match, TRBD2 (7 bases). Sequencing input: blood. CDR3 region: CAGSLGGGSNEQFF. The DNA for the CDR3 is TGCGCCGGCAGCCTAGGGGGGGGATCGAATGAGCAGTTCTTC.